Below, 29 T cell receptor beta chains from the same sample are listed, as sequenced in a study of naive and memory T cell subsets. Two oligonucleotides, mixed equimolar, formed the beta constant-region primer covering TRBC1 and TRBC2. TCRdb re-derived calls from the UMI-ligation and nested PCR reads in MiXCR, one entry per CDR3 protein. The sample has 81,000 or so distinct CDR3 sequences; roughly 7.3% are singletons. Sequenced sample: central memory CD4+ T cells from blood. The origin of the receptors is a human donor in good health.

The CDR3 here is CSAPSSYNEQFF. The CDR3 nucleotides read TGCAGTGCGCCTAGCTCCTACAATGAGCAGTTCTTC. The rearrangement uses TRBV20-1 and TRBJ2-1; D is ambiguous. CDR3 size: 12 residues. CDR1 and CDR2 from the germline V gene are DFQATT and SNEGSKA (reference sequence). Trimming removed 6 bases from V and 0 bases from J, with 6 bases in between.

This clonotype was observed many times. The genes are TRBV4-2 and TRBJ1-2; 10 positions agree with TRBD1. The CDR3 covers 15 residues. Unmatched junction bases numbered 3, after V lost 3 bases and J lost 2 bases. The germline V gene encodes CDR1 LGHNA and CDR2 YNFKEQ. The CDR3 coding sequence is TGTGCCAGCAGCCACCAGACAGGGGGCAACTATGGCTACACCTTC. Translating it yields CASSHQTGGNYGYTF.

There are many counts of this clonotype. The CDR3 bases are TGTGCCAGCAGCTTAGCAGGGAGCTCCTACGAGCAGTACTTC. It codes for CASSLAGSSYEQYF. The V call is TRBV7-2, the J call TRBJ2-7, with D possibly matching TRBD2 (5 bases). CDR1 and CDR2 (germline): SGHTA, FQGNSA. The CDR3 is made up of 14 amino acids. With 0 bases removed from V and 0 bases from J, the gap between germline ends came to 6 bases.

This clonotype was picked up many times. V gene TRBV12-3 or TRBV12-4 combines with J gene TRBJ1-1; no clear D gene. V shed 6 bases and J shed 1 base, with 12 bases lying between them. The CDR3 is made up of 14 amino acids. CDR3 sequence reads: CASSPPQANTEAFF. The CDR3 DNA follows: TGTGCCAGCAGCCCTCCCCAGGCGAACACTGAAGCTTTCTTT.

This clonotype was counted many times. The chain is built from TRBV6-6 and TRBJ1-6; tentative D call: TRBD1 (5 bases). V was shortened by 4 bases and J by 10 bases, with 14 bases between the two germline ends. Germline V gives CDR1 MNHNY, CDR2 SVGAGI (reference sequence). The CDR3 spans 14 residues. The CDR3 nucleotides are TGTGCCAGCAGTTCCGCCAGGGTGTTGTCACCCCTCCACTTT. This translates into CASSSARVLSPLHF.

This clonotype was counted between two and nine times. The V call is TRBV19, the J call TRBJ2-1, with D unclear. The CDR3 spans 11 residues. The germline gives CDR1 LNHDA, CDR2 SQIVND (reference sequence). The V and J ends lost 7 bases and 10 bases respectively, with 11 bases between them. The CDR3 DNA reads TGTGCCAGTACCCTACGGGCAGAGCAGTTCTTC. Amino acid sequence: CASTLRAEQFF.

A few counts support this clonotype. J is TRBJ2-2 and V is TRBV7-2; D is tentatively TRBD1 or TRBD2 (5 bases each). The CDR3 has 16 amino acids. V was pared by 5 bases and J by 6 bases, with 19 bases between. Per germline, CDR1 SGHTA and CDR2 FQGNSA. The DNA for the CDR3 is TGTGCCAGCAGCGCCAGAGGGGCTAGTGGGGCCGGGGAGCTGTTTTTT. It encodes CASSARGASGAGELFF.

This clonotype appeared a few times. The rearrangement links TRBV7-2 to TRBJ1-6; D gene uncertain. CDR3 size: 20 residues. V was trimmed by 2 bases and J by 0 bases, leaving 20 bases between them. Germline lookup yields CDR1 SGHTA and CDR2 FQGNSA. The CDR3 sequence: CASSLSLQSIGSSYNSPLHF. As DNA, the CDR3 is TGTGCCAGCAGCTTATCTCTCCAAAGCATCGGAAGCTCCTATAATTCACCCCTCCACTTT.

This clonotype occurred many times. V usage is TRBV20-1 and J usage is TRBJ2-5; the D call may be TRBD1 or TRBD2 (5 bases each). V was trimmed by 1 base and J by 5 bases, leaving 14 bases between them. CDR1 and CDR2 from the germline V gene are DFQATT and SNEGSKA (reference sequence). This CDR3 has 14 amino acids. Written as DNA, the CDR3 is TGCAGTGCTAGAGCGGGGCCCGTCCGGGAGACCCAGTACTTC. Amino acids: CSARAGPVRETQYF.

This clonotype was counted between two and nine times. This chain links TRBV9 with TRBJ2-7; 7 bases line up with TRBD1. Germline V CDR1 and CDR2: SGDLS, YYNGEE. The CDR3 loop spans 18 amino acids. The J segment lost 5 bases and the V segment lost 3 bases, leaving 20 bases of the junction unmatched. This CDR3 reads CASSGASRGVTGKNEQYF. The CDR3 DNA reads TGTGCCAGCAGCGGAGCATCCCGCGGAGTGACAGGGAAAAACGAGCAGTACTTC. The complete variable domain, with remaining parts taken from reference TRBV9 and TRBJ2-7, reads DSGVTQTPKHLITATGQRVTLRCSPRSGDLSVYWYQQSLDQGLQFLIQYYNGEERAKGNILERFSAQQFPDLHSELNLSSLELGDSALYFCASSGASRGVTGKNEQYFGPGTRLTVT.

The rearrangement joins TRBV29-1 to TRBJ1-1; TRBD1 matches at 7 bases. Germline lookup yields CDR1 SQVTM and CDR2 ANQGSEA. The CDR3 is 15 residues long. V lost 6 bases to trimming and J lost 1 base; unmatched junction nucleotides: 11. The CDR3 DNA sequence: TGCAGCGTGCAGGGGGTTCAAGGGGCGAACACTGAAGCTTTCTTT. Amino acid sequence: CSVQGVQGANTEAFF.

The J gene is TRBJ2-7, the V gene TRBV20-1; 9 nucleotides match TRBD1. The germline V gene encodes CDR1 DFQATT and CDR2 SNEGSKA (reference sequence). CDR3 size: 14 residues. V shed 3 bases and J 3 bases; nucleotides not matched to a gene: 6. The CDR3 DNA reads as TGCAGTGCTAGCCCCGGACAGGGGATCTACGAGCAGTACTTC. Amino acid sequence: CSASPGQGIYEQYF.

V and J are TRBV7-2 and TRBJ2-5; TRBD2 is a possible D gene (6 bases). The CDR3 contains 16 residues. Germline CDR1 SGHTA, CDR2 FQGNSA. Trimming took off 7 bases at V and 2 bases at J, with 20 bases between the two ends. The CDR3 nucleotides are TGTGCCAGCAAGCAAAACCCTAGCGCCTTACAAGAGACCCAGTACTTC. As protein: CASKQNPSALQETQYF.

This clonotype was observed at least ten times. The chain combines TRBV5-5 with TRBJ1-2, with 7 bases aligning to TRBD1. V lost 4 bases, J lost 2 bases, and 2 bases stayed unmatched. The CDR3 loop spans 13 amino acids. The germline CDR1 and CDR2 sequences are SGHKS and YYEKEE (reference sequence). CDR3 DNA: TGTGCCAGCAGCCCGGACAGGAACTATGGCTACACCTTC. It is translated as CASSPDRNYGYTF.

This clonotype was seen many times. The chain couples TRBV12-3 or TRBV12-4 to TRBJ1-1; D gene uncertain. CDR3 size: 11 residues. V lost 7 bases to trimming and J lost 4 bases, with 7 bases between them. CDR3 in amino acids: CASTGSTEAFF. Written as DNA, the CDR3 is TGTGCCAGCACCGGGAGCACTGAAGCTTTCTTT.

This clonotype was counted ten times or more. For the CDR3, the DNA is TGTGCCACAGCCCTCCAGGCCCCATACGAGCAGTACTTC. Translated, it gives CATALQAPYEQYF. This chain links TRBV28 with TRBJ2-7; no definite D call. Germline V CDR1 and CDR2: MDHEN, SYDVKM. CDR3 length: 13 amino acids. Trimming left V 10 bases short and J 4 bases short, with 17 bases between. The entire variable domain, with the rest obtained from reference TRBV28 and TRBJ2-7, is as follows: DVKVTQSSRYLVKRTGEKVFLECVQDMDHENMFWYRQDPGLGLRLIYFSYDVKMKEKGDIPEGYSVSREKKERFSLILESASTNQTSMYLCATALQAPYEQYFGPGTRLTVT.

This clonotype was seen ten or more times. The V gene is TRBV28, the J gene TRBJ2-7; 8 bases are a match to TRBD1. Germline values: CDR1 MDHEN, CDR2 SYDVKM. V gave up 8 bases and J gave up 3 bases; unmatched junction bases: 9. The CDR3 contains 14 residues. CDR3 in amino acids: CASGDITGGYEQYF. CDR3 in DNA: TGTGCCAGCGGAGATATCACAGGGGGCTACGAGCAGTACTTC.

The chain uses TRBV7-2 and TRBJ1-5, with D unresolved. Trimming took off 3 bases at V and 2 bases at J, with 14 bases between the two ends. The CDR3 consists of 16 residues. In germline, CDR1 is SGHTA, CDR2 FQGNSA. CDR3 sequence (DNA): TGTGCCAGCAGCTTGAACTCTGTGGAAGGCAATCAGCCCCAGCATTTT. It encodes CASSLNSVEGNQPQHF.

This clonotype was observed many times. J is TRBJ2-2 and V is TRBV7-3; no clear D. Germline lookup yields CDR1 SGHTA and CDR2 FQGTGA. CDR3 length equals 12 residues. Trimming removed 7 bases at V and 6 bases at J, with 9 bases between. In DNA form, the CDR3 reads TGTGCCAGCACCACTGGGGCCGGGGAGCTGTTTTTT. This translates into CASTTGAGELFF. Supplemented by reference TRBV7-3 and TRBJ2-2, the full variable domain reads GAGVSQTPSNKVTEKGKYVELRCDPISGHTALYWYRQSLGQGPEFLIYFQGTGAADDSGLPNDRFFAVRPEGSVSTLKIQRTERGDSAVYLCASTTGAGELFFGEGSRLTVL.

In its sample, this clonotype was seen a few times. The chain couples TRBV24-1 to TRBJ2-5; D assignment may be TRBD1 or TRBD2 (5 bases each). The CDR3 sequence is 14 residues long. With 7 bases removed from V and 5 bases from J, the gap between germline ends came to 16 bases. In germline, CDR1 is KGHDR, CDR2 SFDVKD. This CDR3 reads CATRDSGPRETQYF. The DNA for the CDR3 is TGTGCCACCAGGGACTCGGGGCCTCGGGAGACCCAGTACTTC.

This clonotype showed up many times. The chain recombines TRBV30 with TRBJ2-7; no clear D gene. The end of the DNA aligns better with TRBJ2-5, so the J call may be wrong. The germline gives CDR1 GTSNPN, CDR2 SVGIG (reference sequence). The CDR3 is made up of 12 amino acids. CDR3: CAWSGTGLTQYF. The CDR3, as DNA: TGTGCCTGGAGCGGAACTGGTCTGACCCAGTACTTC.

V and J are TRBV6-5 and TRBJ2-1; D uncertain. The V end was cut by 4 bases, the J end by 5 bases, with 9 bases between. Germline CDR1 and CDR2: MNHEY and SVGAGI. This CDR3 contains 13 residues. CDR3 DNA: TGTGCCAGCAGTTCCGATCTCGACAATGAGCAGTTCTTC. The encoded protein is CASSSDLDNEQFF.

This clonotype was observed at least ten times. This rearrangement joins TRBV19 to TRBJ1-2; D is unclear. The CDR3 is 12 residues long. Trimming removed 3 bases from V and 7 bases from J, with 9 bases in between. Germline V gives CDR1 LNHDA, CDR2 SQIVND (reference sequence). CDR3 nucleotide sequence: TGTGCCAGTAGTATCTTCGGGAGTGGCTACACCTTC. This gives the protein CASSIFGSGYTF.

Comment on this clonotype: A read error may account for a junction end that differs from germline. The rearrangement uses TRBV4-1 and TRBJ1-4; perhaps TRBD1 as D (6 bases). This CDR3 region has 16 residues. Germline V CDR1 and CDR2: MGHRA, YSYEKL. The CDR3 DNA is TGCGCCAGCAGACAAGTGGGGGGGGCGGTCAATGAAAAACTGTTTTTT. Its protein is CASRQVGGAVNEKLFF.

The chain has TRBV29-1 and TRBJ2-5; no definite D call. Trimming cost V 6 bases and J 4 bases, with 15 bases left between them. This CDR3 spans 13 amino acids. Germline lookup yields CDR1 SQVTM and CDR2 ANQGSEA. The CDR3 DNA reads as TGCAGCGTCGTACTAAACGTACGAGAGACCCAGTACTTC. It yields the protein CSVVLNVRETQYF.

The chain combines TRBV27 with TRBJ2-7; D call uncertain. The V gene lost 8 bases and the J gene lost 3 bases, with 11 bases spanning the gap. The CDR3 sequence is 12 residues long. Germline V CDR1 and CDR2: MNHEY, SMNVEV (reference sequence). The CDR3: CASSKIGYEQYF. The CDR3 DNA sequence: TGTGCCAGCTCAAAGATCGGCTACGAGCAGTACTTC.

This clonotype was seen a few times. The chain joins TRBV4-3 to TRBJ2-7; 14 nucleotides line up with TRBD2. This CDR3 is 18 amino acids long. Germline V gene sequence: CDR1 LGHNA, CDR2 YSLEER. The V gene end was trimmed by 1 base and the J gene end by 0 bases; junction bases not matched to a gene: 5. CDR3 bases: TGCGCCAGCAGCCAAGCGACCGGGACTAGCGGGAGCTCCTACGAGCAGTACTTC. Protein product: CASSQATGTSGSSYEQYF.

This clonotype turned up a few times. The chain links TRBV19 to TRBJ2-1; D unclear. Germline V gene data show CDR1 as LNHDA and CDR2 as SQIVND (reference sequence). The CDR3 is 12 residues long. The V and J ends lost 2 bases and 6 bases respectively, with 5 bases between them. This CDR3 is CASSIPPNEQFF. The CDR3, as DNA: TGTGCCAGTAGTATACCCCCCAATGAGCAGTTCTTC.

This clonotype was detected many times. The V gene is TRBV18, the J gene TRBJ2-7; tentatively, D is TRBD2 (6 bases). In germline, CDR1 is KGHSH, CDR2 LQKENI. This CDR3 comprises 13 residues. Trimming pared 3 bases from V and 5 bases from J, leaving 11 bases between. This CDR3 reads CASSPRDAHEQYF. DNA for the CDR3: TGTGCCAGCTCACCGCGGGACGCCCACGAGCAGTACTTC.